The clone carrying this T cell receptor beta chain was recorded many times. Its specificity is unknown. The entry originates in a study of regulatory T cells in long-lasting Graves disease. Study conclusions and caveats: Results may be inaccurate due to the small sample size.

Library construction for TCR beta used iRepertoire HTBI primers and Arm-PCR of CDR3 regions. TCRdb ran MiXCR on the multiplex PCR reads and lists one entry per CDR3 protein. The sample carries about 440,000 distinct CDR3 sequences, 14% to 15% recorded once. As to time point: newly diagnosed GD, antithyroid drugs for less than 3 months. The TCR library used RNA extracted from PBMCs. Germline V gene lookup returns CDR1 SGHAT and CDR2 FQNNGV. V lost 5 bases and J lost 2, with 16 bases in between. The CDR3 length is 15 residues. This same sample was also taken into another study, of T cells in Graves' hyperthyroidism and ophthalmopathy.

The clonotype was recovered from a woman aged 25 to 39 with Graves disease. This material consisted of peripheral blood mononuclear cells (PBMCs), taken at new diagnosis, from a patient treated with antithyroid drugs. V is TRBV11-2 and J is TRBJ2-7; D is possibly TRBD2 (5 bases). The CDR3 region is CASSGLAKEAYEQYF. Here the CDR3 DNA reads TGTGCCAGCAGCGGGTTGGCCAAGGAGGCCTACGAGCAGTACTTC.